This T cell receptor beta chain was observed in a study of T cell responses to AZD1222 COVID-19 vaccine. Broader study findings: Spike-specific TCR breadth rose after two AZD1222 doses, and depth rose as well. Baseline antibody screening turned up just a handful of seropositive AZD1222 recipients. As reported, nearly half of all spike-specific TCRs target variant regions that are unmutated. CD4 TCRs associated with vaccination spanned spike, dominating at 160-218 and 743-854.

Regarding this clone: The antigen is unknown.

Germline V gene sequence: CDR1 MNHEY, CDR2 SVGAGI. Trimming removed 2 bases from V and 2 bases from J, with 6 bases in between. This CDR3 is built from 13 residues. Measured with immunoSEQ multiplex PCR; TCRdb has only the in-frame clones, and not every one. The data hold some 140,000 clones, with around 90% observed a single time. Sequences were derived from peripheral blood, sampled on day 0 of AZD1222 vaccination. This rearrangement joins TRBV6-5 to TRBJ1-2, with D possibly TRBD1 on 5 matching bases. This TCR came from an adult in good health. The CDR3 region has the DNA TGTGCCAGCAGTTACGACAGAAACTATGGCTACACCTTC. This translates into CASSYDRNYGYTF.